This is a list of T cell receptor beta chains from one sample in a study of cytomegalovirus exposure and HLA in healthy donors. TCRdb keeps only in-frame clones here, not all; method: immunoSEQ multiplex PCR. The table records some 150,000 clones, about 95% of them present only once. Sequences were obtained from PBMCs. These receptors were obtained from a man younger than 35 in good health and CMV-seropositive. Both conserved end residues are part of each CDR3.

v_call: TRBV27; j_call: TRBJ2-3; cdr3_aa: CASSVSGRWDTQYF
v_call: TRBV7-6; j_call: TRBJ1-1; cdr3_aa: CASSSAALTEAFF
v_call: TRBV27; j_call: TRBJ2-7; cdr3_aa: CASSGGGLAFYEQYF
v_call: TRBV19; j_call: TRBJ1-6; cdr3_aa: CASSTTPGTVGHGSPLHF
v_call: TRBV10-3; j_call: TRBJ2-7; cdr3_aa: CAISEVWDRVPYEQYF
v_call: TRBV7-8; j_call: TRBJ1-5; cdr3_aa: CASSLDSVTGGKDQPQHF
v_call: TRBV2; j_call: TRBJ2-1; cdr3_aa: CASSGLLAGAGNEQFF
v_call: TRBV19; j_call: TRBJ1-2; cdr3_aa: CASTLIPGERDPYGYTF
v_call: TRBV4-1; j_call: TRBJ2-5; cdr3_aa: CASSQLGGRGETQYF
v_call: TRBV30; j_call: TRBJ2-5; cdr3_aa: CACQGGWETQYF
v_call: TRBV5-1; j_call: TRBJ2-5; cdr3_aa: CASSLELAGGRTQYF
v_call: TRBV18; j_call: TRBJ1-2; cdr3_aa: CASSPNREDYGYTF
v_call: TRBV5-1; j_call: TRBJ2-7; cdr3_aa: CASSLVGSGTLSYEQYF
v_call: TRBV5-1; j_call: TRBJ2-7; cdr3_aa: CASRSGTGPWEQYF
v_call: TRBV18; j_call: TRBJ1-3; cdr3_aa: CASSPKGALSGNTIYF
v_call: TRBV28; j_call: TRBJ1-2; cdr3_aa: CASSSRRTDLRGYGYTF
v_call: TRBV7-8; j_call: TRBJ2-1; cdr3_aa: CASSLVPWGRELENEQFF
v_call: TRBV14; j_call: TRBJ2-7; cdr3_aa: CASSRRWDSNEQYF